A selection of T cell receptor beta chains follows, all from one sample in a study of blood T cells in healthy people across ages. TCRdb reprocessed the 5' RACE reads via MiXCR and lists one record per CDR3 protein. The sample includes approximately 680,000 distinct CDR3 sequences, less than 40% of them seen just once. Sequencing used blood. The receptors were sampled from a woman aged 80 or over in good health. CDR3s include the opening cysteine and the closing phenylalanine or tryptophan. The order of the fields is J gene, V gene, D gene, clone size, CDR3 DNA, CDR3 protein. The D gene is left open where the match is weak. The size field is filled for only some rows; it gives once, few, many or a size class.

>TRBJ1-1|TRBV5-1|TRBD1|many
TGCGCCAGCAGCTTGCAGGGACAGGGCACGGGAACTGAAGCTTTCTTT
CASSLQGQGTGTEAFF
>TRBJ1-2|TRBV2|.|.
TGTGCCAGCGGGAGGGAGGGCTATGGCTACACCTTC
CASGREGYGYTF
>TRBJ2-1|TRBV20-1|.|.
TGCAGTGCTGGGCACAACAATGAGCAGTTCTTC
CSAGHNNEQFF
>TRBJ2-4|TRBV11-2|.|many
TGTGCCAGCAGCTTAGATATCCAGATTTCCATAGCCAAAAACATTCAGTACTTC
CASSLDIQISIAKNIQYF
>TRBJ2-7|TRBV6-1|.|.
TGTGCCAGCAGCTTGGAGCAGGACCTCGGCGAGCAGTACTTC
CASSLEQDLGEQYF
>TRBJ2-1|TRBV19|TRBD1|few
TGTGCCAGTAGTCAACACAGGGGAAATGAGCAGTTCTTC
CASSQHRGNEQFF
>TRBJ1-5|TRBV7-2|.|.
TGTGCCAGCAGCCTGGAGCAGGGGCTCAATCAGCCCCAGCATTTT
CASSLEQGLNQPQHF
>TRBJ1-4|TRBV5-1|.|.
TGCGCCAGCAGCTTGCAAGTCGAAGGGGATGAAAAACTGTTTTTT
CASSLQVEGDEKLFF
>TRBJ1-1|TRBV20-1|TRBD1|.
TGCAGTGCTAGAGAAGGACAGGTACGAGAAGCTTTCTTT
CSAREGQVREAFF
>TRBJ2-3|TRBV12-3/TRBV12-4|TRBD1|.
TGTGCCAGCGGCACTTTGGGACAGGTGAGCGCAGATGCGCAGTATTTT
CASGTLGQVSADAQYF